This T cell receptor (beta chain) originates from a study of vaccination and CD4 T cells after COVID-19. Trimming left V 3 bases short and J 5 bases short, with 5 bases between. CDR1 and CDR2 from the germline V gene are KGHSH and LQKENI. There are 13 residues in the CDR3. This clonotype was picked up a small number of times. Antigen unknown. Treatment: roughly ten-day PBMC culture with coronavirus spike peptide pools or control peptides (ViraFEST assay). CD4+ T lymphocytes from the unexposed donor were collected before the COVID-19 pandemic (2011-2018). The study sequenced cultured CD4+ T cell DNA using the Oncomine TCR Beta short-read assay. After culture, CD4+ T cells served as the source for genomic DNA extraction. From the PCR reads, TCRdb called clonotypes with MiXCR, one entry per CDR3 protein. The table has about 9,100 distinct CDR3 sequences, roughly 31% seen once.

Input material: CD4+ T cells from blood, cultured in vitro. The clonotype comes from a human donor in good health. The chain uses TRBV18 and TRBJ1-6; D ambiguous. The CDR3 nucleotides read TGTGCCAGCTCACCGACGGATAATTCACCCCTCCACTTT. This encodes CASSPTDNSPLHF.